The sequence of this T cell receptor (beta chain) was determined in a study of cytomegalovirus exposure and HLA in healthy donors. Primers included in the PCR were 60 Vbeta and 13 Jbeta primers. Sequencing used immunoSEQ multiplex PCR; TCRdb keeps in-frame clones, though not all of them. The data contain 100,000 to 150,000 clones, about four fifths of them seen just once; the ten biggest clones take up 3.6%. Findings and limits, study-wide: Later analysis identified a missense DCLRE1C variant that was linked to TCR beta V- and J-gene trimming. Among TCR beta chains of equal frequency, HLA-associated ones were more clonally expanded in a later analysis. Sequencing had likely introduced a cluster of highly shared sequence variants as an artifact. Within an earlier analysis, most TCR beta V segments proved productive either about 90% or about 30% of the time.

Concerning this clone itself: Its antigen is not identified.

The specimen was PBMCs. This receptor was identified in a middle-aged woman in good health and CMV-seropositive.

The CDR3: CASSPWGDLNTEAFF. Written as DNA, the CDR3 is TGCGCCAGCAGCCCCTGGGGGGATTTGAACACTGAAGCTTTCTTT. The chain recombines TRBV5-1 with TRBJ1-1; weak D call: TRBD1 (5 bases). This CDR3 has 15 residues. Germline V CDR1 and CDR2: SGHRS, YFSETQ. The V and J ends lost 4 bases and 0 bases respectively, with 13 bases between them.